This T cell receptor beta chain was identified in a study of T cells in localized non-small cell lung cancer. Study-wide results and limits: Within adjacent lung there appeared a median approximately 57 of the top 100 tumor clones. Elevated circulating T cell density in blood was associated with longer overall survival. Without multi-region sequencing, intratumor heterogeneity could not be excluded. Uninvolved adjacent lung, not tumor, had the highest T cell clonality.

Worth noting for this clone: Its target is unknown.

The method was immunoSEQ multiplex PCR; TCRdb's version includes in-frame clones alone and lacks a portion of them. The sample lists some 130,000 clones; 80% to 90% were seen once. The germline V and J ends were trimmed by 5 bases and 5 bases, with 22 bases remaining between them. This CDR3 has 16 residues. Per the germline V gene, CDR1 is MNHNY and CDR2 is SVGAGI (reference sequence). The rearrangement links TRBV6-6 to TRBJ2-7, with TRBD2 as a possible D gene (6 bases). The sequencing here drew on peripheral blood, taken before any cancer treatment. The receptor was isolated from a female donor over 55 with stage I lung adenocarcinoma. CDR3 coding DNA: TGTGCCAGCAGTCAACCCCCCGGGACTTCCCCTAACGAGCAGTACTTC. Amino acid sequence: CASSQPPGTSPNEQYF.